This passage covers 10 T cell receptor beta chains from one sample sequenced in a study of blood T cell repertoires in COVID-19 (dated by TCRdb to the early 2020s). The protocol used for the library was the immunoSEQ multiplex PCR assay. Entries here come from immuneACCESS through TCRdb and include only in-frame sequences with V and J called. Some clones fail to appear in such tables; in the studies checked, an unresolved V gene covers under half of the shortfall, and the cause of the remainder is unknown. For this sample the table gives about 100,000 clones, of which roughly 86% were detected only once. Of the sample, approximately 13% falls within the top ten clones. Sequencing was performed on peripheral blood. The receptors here all came from a woman in her fifties or sixties in a cohort sampled during active or convalescent COVID-19.

This clone turned up a few times. The genes are TRBV28 and TRBJ2-2; D not certain. The CDR3 sequence is 13 residues long. Germline CDR1 reads MDHEN; CDR2 reads SYDVKM. Trimming removed 3 bases at V and 4 bases at J, with 6 bases between. The CDR3: CASSFSSTGELFF. The CDR3 DNA is TGTGCCAGCAGTTTCTCTTCCACCGGGGAGCTGTTTTTT. Filled out from reference TRBV28 and TRBJ2-2, the complete variable domain reads DVKVTQSSRYLVKRTGEKVFLECVQDMDHENMFWYRQDPGLGLRLIYFSYDVKMKEKGDIPEGYSVSREKKERFSLILESASTNQTSMYLCASSFSSTGELFFGEGSRLTVL.

The V and J genes are TRBV18 and TRBJ1-1; D is ambiguous. CDR3 length equals 14 residues. Germline V gene lookup returns CDR1 KGHSH and CDR2 LQKENI. Trimming removed 2 bases at V and 0 bases at J, with 7 bases between. In nucleotides, the CDR3 is TGTGCCAGCTCACCAAGGACTCTGAACACTGAAGCTTTCTTT. Amino acids: CASSPRTLNTEAFF.

The chain links TRBV5-1 to TRBJ1-2; maybe TRBD1 (5 bases). The V and J ends lost 3 bases and 6 bases respectively, with 15 bases between them. The germline V gene encodes CDR1 SGHRS and CDR2 YFSETQ. There are 14 residues in the CDR3. CDR3 in DNA: TGCGCCAGCAGCTCTGGGGCAGGGCACGATGGCTACACCTTC. Residues: CASSSGAGHDGYTF.

The rearrangement uses TRBV4-1 and TRBJ2-3; TRBD2 is a possible D gene (7 bases). Germline CDR1 and CDR2: MGHRA and YSYEKL. The CDR3 extends over 15 amino acids. The V end was cut by 1 base, the J end by 4 bases, with 12 bases between. The CDR3 is CASSQGGGLPDTQYF. As DNA, the CDR3 is TGCGCCAGCAGCCAAGGGGGGGGCCTCCCAGATACGCAGTATTTT.

The chain combines TRBV12-3 or TRBV12-4 with TRBJ1-2; D call uncertain. CDR3 length equals 13 residues. Trimming shortened V by 3 bases and J by 4 bases, and 9 bases separated the two germline ends. The CDR3 sequence is CASSFNGPYGYTF. CDR3 sequence (DNA): TGTGCCAGCAGTTTCAACGGTCCCTATGGCTACACCTTC.

This clone was counted a single time. This sequence joins TRBV29-1 and TRBJ1-1, with D perhaps TRBD1 (5 bases). The length of the CDR3 is 15 residues. V was pared by 7 bases and J by 1 base, with 19 bases between. CDR1 and CDR2 from the germline V gene are SQVTM and ANQGSEA. CDR3 loop: CSAVVSGYRNTEAFF. The CDR3 DNA is TGCAGCGCCGTGGTGTCAGGGTACCGGAACACTGAAGCTTTCTTT.

The V gene is TRBV5-6, the J gene TRBJ1-2; 7 bases are shared with TRBD1. Germline V gene data show CDR1 as SGHDT and CDR2 as YYEEEE. The CDR3 is made up of 14 amino acids. J was trimmed by 7 bases and V by 4 bases; bases with no gene match: 10. The CDR3 reads CASSLGQVGTGYTF. CDR3 nucleotide sequence: TGTGCCAGCAGCCTTGGACAGGTCGGGACTGGCTACACCTTC.

The chain employs TRBV7-3 and TRBJ2-2, with D possibly being TRBD2 (6 bases). V was trimmed by 5 bases and J by 5 bases, leaving 18 bases between them. Germline values: CDR1 SGHTA, CDR2 FQGTGA. The CDR3 is 16 amino acids. The CDR3 here is CASSPGGRAGTGELFF. The CDR3 bases are TGTGCCAGCAGCCCAGGAGGCAGGGCGGGGACCGGGGAGCTGTTTTTT.

This chain uses TRBV15 with TRBJ2-1, with 9 bases lining up with TRBD2. The germline CDR1 and CDR2 sequences are LNHNV and YYDKDF (reference sequence). The CDR3 covers 15 residues. The ends lost 1 base at V and 5 bases at J; junction bases unmatched: 3. CDR3 sequence reads: CATSRGASGDNEQFF. The CDR3 DNA is TGTGCCACCAGCAGAGGGGCTAGCGGGGACAATGAGCAGTTCTTC.

This clone was seen a single time. J is TRBJ2-5 and V is TRBV11-2; perhaps TRBD2 as D (6 bases). V was shortened by 5 bases and J by 1 base, with 8 bases between the two germline ends. The CDR3 has 13 residues. The germline gives CDR1 SGHAT, CDR2 FQNNGV. DNA of the CDR3: TGTGCCAGCAGCGTTAGCGGCCAAGAGACCCAGTACTTC. This codes for CASSVSGQETQYF.